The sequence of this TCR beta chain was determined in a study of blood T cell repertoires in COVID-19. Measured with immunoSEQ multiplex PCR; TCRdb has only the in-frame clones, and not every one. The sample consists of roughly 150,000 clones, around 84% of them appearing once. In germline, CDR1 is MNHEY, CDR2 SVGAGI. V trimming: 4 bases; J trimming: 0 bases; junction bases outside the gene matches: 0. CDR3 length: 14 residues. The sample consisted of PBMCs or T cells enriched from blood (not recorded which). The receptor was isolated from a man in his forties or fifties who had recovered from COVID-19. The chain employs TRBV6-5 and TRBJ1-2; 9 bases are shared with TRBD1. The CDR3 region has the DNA TGTGCCAGCAGTTGGGACAGGGCTAACTATGGCTACACCTTC. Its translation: CASSWDRANYGYTF.